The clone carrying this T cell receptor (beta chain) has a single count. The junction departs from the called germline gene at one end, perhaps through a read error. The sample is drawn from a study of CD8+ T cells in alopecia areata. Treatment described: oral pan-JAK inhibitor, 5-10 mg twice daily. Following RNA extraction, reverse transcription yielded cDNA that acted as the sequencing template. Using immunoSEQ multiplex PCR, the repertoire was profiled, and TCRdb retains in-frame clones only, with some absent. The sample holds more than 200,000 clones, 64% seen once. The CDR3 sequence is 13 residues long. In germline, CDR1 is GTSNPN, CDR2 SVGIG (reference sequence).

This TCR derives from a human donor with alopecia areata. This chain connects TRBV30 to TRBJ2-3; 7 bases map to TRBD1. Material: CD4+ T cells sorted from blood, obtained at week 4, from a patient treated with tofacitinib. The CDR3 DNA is TGTGCCAGGAGACAGGGTAGCACAGATACGCAGTATTTT. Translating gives CARRQGSTDTQYF.